Reported below is one T cell receptor (beta chain). The data are from a study of T cell responses to AZD1222 COVID-19 vaccine. This CDR3 is 14 amino acids long. Germline V gives CDR1 SGHRS, CDR2 YFSETQ. The V gene lost 2 bases and the J gene lost 0 bases, with 9 bases spanning the gap. Repertoires were generated with immunoSEQ multiplex PCR, while TCRdb's copy carries only in-frame clones and drops some. The repertoire holds hundreds of thousands of clones, with roughly 91% as singletons. The clonotype comes from an adult in good health. This chain connects TRBV5-1 to TRBJ2-7, with D perhaps TRBD2 (5 bases). The source was peripheral blood, collected on day 0 of MenACWY control vaccination. The CDR3 DNA is TGCGCCAGCAGCTTACCGGGATTCTCCTACGAGCAGTACTTC. Its translation: CASSLPGFSYEQYF.